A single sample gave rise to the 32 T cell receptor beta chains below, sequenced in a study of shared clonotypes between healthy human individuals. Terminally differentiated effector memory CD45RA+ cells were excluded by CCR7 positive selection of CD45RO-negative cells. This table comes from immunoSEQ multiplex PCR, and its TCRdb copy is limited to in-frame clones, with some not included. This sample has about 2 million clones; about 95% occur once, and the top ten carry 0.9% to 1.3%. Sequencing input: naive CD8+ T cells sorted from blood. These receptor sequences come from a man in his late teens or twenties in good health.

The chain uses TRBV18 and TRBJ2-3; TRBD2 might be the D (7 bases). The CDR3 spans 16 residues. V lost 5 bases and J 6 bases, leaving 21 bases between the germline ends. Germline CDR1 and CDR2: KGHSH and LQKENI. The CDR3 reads CASSTTGGPLRDTQYF. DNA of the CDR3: TGTGCCAGCTCAACCACGGGGGGCCCTCTTAGGGATACGCAGTATTTT.

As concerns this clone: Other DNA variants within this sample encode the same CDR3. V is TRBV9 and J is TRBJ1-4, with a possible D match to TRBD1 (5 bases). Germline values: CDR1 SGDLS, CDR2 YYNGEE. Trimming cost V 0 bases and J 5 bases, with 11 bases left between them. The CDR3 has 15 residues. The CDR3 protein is CASSVDGGANEKLFF. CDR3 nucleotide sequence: TGTGCCAGCAGCGTAGATGGGGGAGCAAATGAAAAACTGTTTTTT.

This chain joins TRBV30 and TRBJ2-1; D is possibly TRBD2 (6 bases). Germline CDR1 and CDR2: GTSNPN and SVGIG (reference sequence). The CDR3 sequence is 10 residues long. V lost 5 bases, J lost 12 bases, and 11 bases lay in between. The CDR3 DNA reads TGTGCCTGGGGGACTGGAGGGCAGTTCTTC. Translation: CAWGTGGQFF.

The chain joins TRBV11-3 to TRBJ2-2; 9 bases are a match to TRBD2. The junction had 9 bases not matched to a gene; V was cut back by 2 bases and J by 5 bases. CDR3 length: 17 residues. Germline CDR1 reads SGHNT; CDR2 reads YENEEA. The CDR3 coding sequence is TGTGCCAGCAGCTTAAGTAGCGGGAGAGGAAGAACCGGGGAGCTGTTTTTT. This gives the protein CASSLSSGRGRTGELFF.

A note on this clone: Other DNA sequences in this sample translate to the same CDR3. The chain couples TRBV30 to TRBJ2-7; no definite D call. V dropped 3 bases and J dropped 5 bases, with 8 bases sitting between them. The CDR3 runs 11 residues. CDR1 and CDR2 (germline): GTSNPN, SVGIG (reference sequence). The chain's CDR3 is CAWSAGNEQYF. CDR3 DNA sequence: TGTGCCTGGAGCGCAGGTAACGAGCAGTACTTC.

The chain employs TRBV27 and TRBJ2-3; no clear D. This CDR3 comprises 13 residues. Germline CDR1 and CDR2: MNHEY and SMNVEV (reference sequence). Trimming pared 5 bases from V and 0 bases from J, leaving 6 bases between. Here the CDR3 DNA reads TGTGCCAGCAGTAGTCACAGCACAGATACGCAGTATTTT. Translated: CASSSHSTDTQYF.

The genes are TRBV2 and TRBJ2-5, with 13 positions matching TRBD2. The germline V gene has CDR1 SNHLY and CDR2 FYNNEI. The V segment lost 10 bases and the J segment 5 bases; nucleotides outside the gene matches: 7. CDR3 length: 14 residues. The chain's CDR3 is CATRTSGSMETQYF. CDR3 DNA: TGTGCCACAAGGACTAGCGGGAGTATGGAGACCCAGTACTTC.

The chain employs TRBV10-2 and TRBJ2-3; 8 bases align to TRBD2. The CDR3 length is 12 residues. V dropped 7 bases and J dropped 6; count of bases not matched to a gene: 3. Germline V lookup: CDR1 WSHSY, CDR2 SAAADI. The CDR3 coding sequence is TGCGCCAGCACAAAGCGGGGGGATACGCAGTATTTT. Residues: CASTKRGDTQYF.

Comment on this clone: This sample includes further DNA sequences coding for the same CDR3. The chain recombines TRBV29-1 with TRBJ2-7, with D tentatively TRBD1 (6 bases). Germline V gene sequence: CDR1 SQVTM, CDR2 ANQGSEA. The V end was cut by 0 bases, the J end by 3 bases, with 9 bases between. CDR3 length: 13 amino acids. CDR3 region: CSVEDGGNYEQYF. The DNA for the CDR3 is TGCAGCGTTGAAGATGGGGGCAACTACGAGCAGTACTTC.

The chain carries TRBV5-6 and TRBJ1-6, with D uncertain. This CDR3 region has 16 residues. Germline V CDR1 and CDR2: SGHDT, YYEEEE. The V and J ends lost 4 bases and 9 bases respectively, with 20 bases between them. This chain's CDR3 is CASSDWGGYLSSPLHF. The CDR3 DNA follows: TGTGCCAGCAGCGATTGGGGAGGGTACCTCTCTTCACCCCTCCACTTT.

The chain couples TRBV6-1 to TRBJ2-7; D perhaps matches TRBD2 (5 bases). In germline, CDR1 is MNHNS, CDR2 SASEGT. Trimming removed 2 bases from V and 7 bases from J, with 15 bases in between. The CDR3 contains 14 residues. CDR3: CASSESSPSGEQYF. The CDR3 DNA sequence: TGTGCCAGCAGTGAATCGTCCCCCTCGGGGGAGCAGTACTTC.

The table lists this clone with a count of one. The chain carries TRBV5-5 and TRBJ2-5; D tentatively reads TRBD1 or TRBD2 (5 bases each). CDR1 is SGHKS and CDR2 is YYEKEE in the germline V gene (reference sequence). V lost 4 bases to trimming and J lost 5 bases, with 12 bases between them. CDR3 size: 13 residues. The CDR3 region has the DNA TGTGCCAGCAGCGGGGACGGTGGGGAGACCCAGTACTTC. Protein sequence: CASSGDGGETQYF. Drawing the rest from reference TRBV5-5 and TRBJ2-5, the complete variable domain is DAGVTQSPTHLIKTRGQQVTLRCSPISGHKSVSWYQQVLGQGPQFIFQYYEKEERGRGNFPDRFSARQFPNYSSELNVNALLLGDSALYLCASSGDGGETQYFGPGTRLLVL.

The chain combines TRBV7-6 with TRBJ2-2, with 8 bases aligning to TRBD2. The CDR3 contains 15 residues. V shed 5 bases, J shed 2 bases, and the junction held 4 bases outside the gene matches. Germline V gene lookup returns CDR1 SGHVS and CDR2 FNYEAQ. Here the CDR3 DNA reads TGTGCCAGCAGCGTTATAGCGGGAAACACCGGGGAGCTGTTTTTT. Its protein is CASSVIAGNTGELFF.

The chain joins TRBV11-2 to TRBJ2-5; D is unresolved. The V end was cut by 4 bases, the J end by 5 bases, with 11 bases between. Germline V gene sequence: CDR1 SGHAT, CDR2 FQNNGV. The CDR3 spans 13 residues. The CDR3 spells CASSSMVQETQYF. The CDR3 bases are TGTGCCAGCAGCTCTATGGTACAGGAGACCCAGTACTTC.

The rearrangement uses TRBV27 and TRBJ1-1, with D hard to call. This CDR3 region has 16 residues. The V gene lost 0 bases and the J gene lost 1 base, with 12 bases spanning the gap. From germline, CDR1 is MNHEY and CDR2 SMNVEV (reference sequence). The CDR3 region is CASSLSDGWGNTEAFF. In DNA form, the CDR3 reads TGTGCCAGCAGTTTATCGGACGGATGGGGGAACACTGAAGCTTTCTTT.

CDR3 amino acids: CASSYPGNYEQYF. CDR3 coding DNA: TGCGCCAGCAGCTACCCCGGGAACTACGAGCAGTACTTC. The chain couples TRBV5-1 to TRBJ2-7; tentative D call: TRBD2 (5 bases). With 3 bases removed from V and 3 bases from J, the gap between germline ends came to 10 bases. CDR1 is SGHRS, CDR2 YFSETQ, per germline. CDR3 length: 13 residues.

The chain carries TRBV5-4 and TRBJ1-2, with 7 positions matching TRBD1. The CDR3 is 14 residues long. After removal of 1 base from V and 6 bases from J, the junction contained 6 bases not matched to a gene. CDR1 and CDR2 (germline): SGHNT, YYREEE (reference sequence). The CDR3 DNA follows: TGTGCCAGCAGCTTGATCGACAGGGCGGATGGCTACACCTTC. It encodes CASSLIDRADGYTF.

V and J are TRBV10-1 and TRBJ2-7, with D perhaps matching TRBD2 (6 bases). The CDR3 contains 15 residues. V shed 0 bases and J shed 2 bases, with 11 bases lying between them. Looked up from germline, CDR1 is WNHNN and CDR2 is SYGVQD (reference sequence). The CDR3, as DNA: TGCGCCAGCAGTGAGTCTCCGGGACTTGCCTACGAGCAGTACTTC. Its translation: CASSESPGLAYEQYF.

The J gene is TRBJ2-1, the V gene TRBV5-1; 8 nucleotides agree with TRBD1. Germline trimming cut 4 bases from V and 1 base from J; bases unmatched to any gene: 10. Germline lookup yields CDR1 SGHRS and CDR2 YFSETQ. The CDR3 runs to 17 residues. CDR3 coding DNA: TGCGCCAGCAGCCTACAGGGGGAATCGTGGTCCTACAATGAGCAGTTCTTC. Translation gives CASSLQGESWSYNEQFF.

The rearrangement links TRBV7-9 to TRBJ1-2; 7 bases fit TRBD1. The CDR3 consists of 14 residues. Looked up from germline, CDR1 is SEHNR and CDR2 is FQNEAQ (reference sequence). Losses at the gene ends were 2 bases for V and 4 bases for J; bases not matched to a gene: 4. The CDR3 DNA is TGTGCCAGCAGCTTAATAGGGGGCGGCTATGGCTACACCTTC. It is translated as CASSLIGGGYGYTF.

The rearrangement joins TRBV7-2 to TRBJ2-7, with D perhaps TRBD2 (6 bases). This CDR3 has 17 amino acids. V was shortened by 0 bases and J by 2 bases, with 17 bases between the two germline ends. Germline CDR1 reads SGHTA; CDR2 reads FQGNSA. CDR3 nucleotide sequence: TGTGCCAGCAGCTTAGCCCGTGGGGGGATTAGGGCCTACGAGCAGTACTTC. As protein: CASSLARGGIRAYEQYF.

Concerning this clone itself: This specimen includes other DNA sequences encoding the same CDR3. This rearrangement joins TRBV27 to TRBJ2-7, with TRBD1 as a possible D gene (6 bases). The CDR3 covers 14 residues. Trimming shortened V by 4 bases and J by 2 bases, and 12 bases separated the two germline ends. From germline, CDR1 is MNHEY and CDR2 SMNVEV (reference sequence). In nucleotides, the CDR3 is TGTGCCAGCAGTTCCTACAGGGTCGCCTACGAGCAGTACTTC. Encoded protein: CASSSYRVAYEQYF.

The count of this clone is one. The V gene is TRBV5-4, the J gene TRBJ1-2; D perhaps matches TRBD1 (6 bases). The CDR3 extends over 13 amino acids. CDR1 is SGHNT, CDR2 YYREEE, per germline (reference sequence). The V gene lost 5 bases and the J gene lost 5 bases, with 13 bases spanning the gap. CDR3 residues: CASSLAGEYGYTF. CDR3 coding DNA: TGTGCCAGCAGTCTAGCAGGGGAATATGGCTACACCTTC.

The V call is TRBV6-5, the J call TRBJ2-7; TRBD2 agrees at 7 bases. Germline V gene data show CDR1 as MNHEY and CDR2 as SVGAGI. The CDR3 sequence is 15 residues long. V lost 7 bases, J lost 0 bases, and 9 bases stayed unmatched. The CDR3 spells CASNAGGEHSYEQYF. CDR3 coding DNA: TGTGCCAGCAATGCTGGGGGGGAGCACTCCTACGAGCAGTACTTC.

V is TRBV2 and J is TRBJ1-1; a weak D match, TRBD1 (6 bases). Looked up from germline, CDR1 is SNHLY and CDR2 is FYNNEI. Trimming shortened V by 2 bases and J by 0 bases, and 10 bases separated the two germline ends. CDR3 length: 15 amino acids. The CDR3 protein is CASSELEGVNTEAFF. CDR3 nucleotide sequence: TGTGCCAGCAGTGAATTAGAGGGGGTGAACACTGAAGCTTTCTTT.

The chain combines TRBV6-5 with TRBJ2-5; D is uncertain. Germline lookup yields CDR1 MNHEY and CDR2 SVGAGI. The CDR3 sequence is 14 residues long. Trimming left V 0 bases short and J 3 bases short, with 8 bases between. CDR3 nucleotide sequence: TGTGCCAGCAGTTACTCCGCGCGAGAAGAGACCCAGTACTTC. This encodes CASSYSAREETQYF.

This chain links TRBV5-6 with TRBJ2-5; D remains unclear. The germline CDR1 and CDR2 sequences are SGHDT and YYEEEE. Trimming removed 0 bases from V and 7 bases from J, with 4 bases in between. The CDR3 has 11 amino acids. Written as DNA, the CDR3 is TGTGCCAGCAGCTTGGAAGGGACCCAGTACTTC. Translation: CASSLEGTQYF.

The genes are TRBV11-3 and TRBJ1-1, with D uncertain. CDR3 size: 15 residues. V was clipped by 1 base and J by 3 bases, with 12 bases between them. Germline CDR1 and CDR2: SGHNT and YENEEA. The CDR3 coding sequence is TGTGCCAGCAGCTTAGCAGAGCCAGGAGACACTGAAGCTTTCTTT. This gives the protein CASSLAEPGDTEAFF.

The CDR3 nucleotides read TGTGCCACCAGTGAGACAGGGGACGAGCAGTACTTC. Protein sequence: CATSETGDEQYF. The rearrangement uses TRBV15 and TRBJ2-7; 8 bases are a match to TRBD1. The trim removed 6 bases at V and 5 bases at J, leaving 3 bases unmatched. From germline, CDR1 is LNHNV and CDR2 YYDKDF (reference sequence). The CDR3 has 12 residues.

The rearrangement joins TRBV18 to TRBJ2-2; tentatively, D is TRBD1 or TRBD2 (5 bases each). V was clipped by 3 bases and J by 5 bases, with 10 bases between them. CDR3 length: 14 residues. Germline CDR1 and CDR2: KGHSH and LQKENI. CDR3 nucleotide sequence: TGTGCCAGCTCACCCGAGGGGAAAACCGGGGAGCTGTTTTTT. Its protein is CASSPEGKTGELFF.

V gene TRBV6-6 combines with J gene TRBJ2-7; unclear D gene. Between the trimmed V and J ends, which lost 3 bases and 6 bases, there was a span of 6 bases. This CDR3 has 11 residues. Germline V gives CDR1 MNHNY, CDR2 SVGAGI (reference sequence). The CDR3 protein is CASSYIGEQYF. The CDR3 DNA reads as TGTGCCAGCAGTTATATTGGCGAGCAGTACTTC.

The CDR3 DNA follows: TGTGCCAGCAGCTTTGGGGCAGGGTCTGGAAACACCATATATTTT. Translating gives CASSFGAGSGNTIYF. The chain joins TRBV7-9 to TRBJ1-3; TRBD1 is a possible D gene (5 bases). V dropped 3 bases and J dropped 1 base, with 10 bases sitting between them. The germline V gene encodes CDR1 SEHNR and CDR2 FQNEAQ (reference sequence). The CDR3 runs to 15 residues.